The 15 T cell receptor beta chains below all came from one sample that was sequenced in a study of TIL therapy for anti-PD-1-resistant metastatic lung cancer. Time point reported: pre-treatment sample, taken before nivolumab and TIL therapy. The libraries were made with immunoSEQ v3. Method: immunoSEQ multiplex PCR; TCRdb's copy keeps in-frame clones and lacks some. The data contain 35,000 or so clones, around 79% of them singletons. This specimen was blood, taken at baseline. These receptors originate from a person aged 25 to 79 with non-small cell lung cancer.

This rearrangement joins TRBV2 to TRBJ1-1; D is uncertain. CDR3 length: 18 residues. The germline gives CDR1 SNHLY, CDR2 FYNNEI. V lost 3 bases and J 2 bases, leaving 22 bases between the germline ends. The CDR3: CASSDPGVGNEFNTEAFF. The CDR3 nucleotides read TGTGCCAGCAGTGATCCTGGGGTGGGGAACGAGTTTAACACTGAAGCTTTCTTT.

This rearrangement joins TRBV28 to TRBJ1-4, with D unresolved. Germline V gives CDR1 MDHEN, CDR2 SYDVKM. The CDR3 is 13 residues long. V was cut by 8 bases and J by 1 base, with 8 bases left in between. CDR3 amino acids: CASGWGTNEKLFF. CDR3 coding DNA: TGTGCCAGCGGGTGGGGAACTAATGAAAAACTGTTTTTT.

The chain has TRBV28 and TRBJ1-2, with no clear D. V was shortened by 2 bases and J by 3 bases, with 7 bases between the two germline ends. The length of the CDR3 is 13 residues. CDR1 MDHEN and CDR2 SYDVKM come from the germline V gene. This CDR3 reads CASSLGVDYGYTF. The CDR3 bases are TGTGCCAGCAGTTTAGGGGTGGACTATGGCTACACCTTC.

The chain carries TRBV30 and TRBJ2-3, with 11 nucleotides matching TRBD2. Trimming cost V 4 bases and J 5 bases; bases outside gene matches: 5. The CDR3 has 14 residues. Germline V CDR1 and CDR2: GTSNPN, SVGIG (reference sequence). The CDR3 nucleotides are TGTGCCTGGATAGCGGGGGGGCCCGGAGATACGCAGTATTTT. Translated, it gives CAWIAGGPGDTQYF.

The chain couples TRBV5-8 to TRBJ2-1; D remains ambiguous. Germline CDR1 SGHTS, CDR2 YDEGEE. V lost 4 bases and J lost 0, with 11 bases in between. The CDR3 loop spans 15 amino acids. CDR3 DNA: TGTGCCAGCAGCCCAAGGGTCAGCTCCTACAATGAGCAGTTCTTC. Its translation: CASSPRVSSYNEQFF.

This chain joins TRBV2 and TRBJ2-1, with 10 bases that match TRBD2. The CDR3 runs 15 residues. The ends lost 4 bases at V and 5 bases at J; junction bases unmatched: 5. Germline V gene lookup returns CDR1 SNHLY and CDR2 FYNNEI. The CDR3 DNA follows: TGTGCCAGCAGTGGGCCAGCGGGGGGGAACAATGAGCAGTTCTTC. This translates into CASSGPAGGNNEQFF.

CDR3 residues: CASVAGGTDTQYF. The CDR3 DNA sequence: TGTGCGAGCGTAGCGGGAGGGACAGATACGCAGTATTTT. The V gene is TRBV11-2, the J gene TRBJ2-3; 11 nucleotides line up with TRBD2. The V gene's germline CDR1 is SGHAT and CDR2 FQNNGV. The CDR3 length is 13 residues.

The CDR3: CASSLGGKYGYTF. CDR3 in DNA: TGTGCCAGCAGCTTAGGCGGGAAATATGGCTACACCTTC. The chain is built from TRBV7-9 and TRBJ1-2; no clear D. The CDR3 spans 13 residues. Per germline, CDR1 SEHNR and CDR2 FQNEAQ (reference sequence). With 1 base removed from V and 5 bases from J, the gap between germline ends came to 8 bases.

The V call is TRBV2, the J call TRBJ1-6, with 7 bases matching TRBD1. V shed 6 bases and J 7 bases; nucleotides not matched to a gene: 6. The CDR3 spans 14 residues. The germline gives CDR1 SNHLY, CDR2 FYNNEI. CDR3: CASRQGSRNSPLHF. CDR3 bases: TGTGCCAGCAGACAGGGGAGTAGAAATTCACCCCTCCACTTT.

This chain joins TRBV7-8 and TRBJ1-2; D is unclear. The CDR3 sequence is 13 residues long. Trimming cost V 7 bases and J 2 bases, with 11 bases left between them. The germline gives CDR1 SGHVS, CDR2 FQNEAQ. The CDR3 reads CASTPGSNYGYTF. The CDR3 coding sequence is TGTGCCAGCACCCCTGGCTCGAACTATGGCTACACCTTC.

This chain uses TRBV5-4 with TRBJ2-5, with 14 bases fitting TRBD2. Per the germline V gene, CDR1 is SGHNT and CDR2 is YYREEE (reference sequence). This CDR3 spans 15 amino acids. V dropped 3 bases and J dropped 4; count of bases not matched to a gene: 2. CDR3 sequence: CASSSGTSGRETQYF. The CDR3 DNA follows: TGTGCCAGCAGCTCCGGGACTAGCGGGAGAGAGACCCAGTACTTC.

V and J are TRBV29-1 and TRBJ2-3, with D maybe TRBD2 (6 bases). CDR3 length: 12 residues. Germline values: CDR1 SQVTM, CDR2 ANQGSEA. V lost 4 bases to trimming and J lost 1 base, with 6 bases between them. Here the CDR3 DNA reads TGCAGCGTTGCTAGCGGCACAGATACGCAGTATTTT. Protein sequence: CSVASGTDTQYF.

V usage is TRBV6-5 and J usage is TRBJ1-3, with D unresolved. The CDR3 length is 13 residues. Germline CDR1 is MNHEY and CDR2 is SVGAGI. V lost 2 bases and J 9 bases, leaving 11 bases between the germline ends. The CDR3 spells CASSYTGFGTIYF. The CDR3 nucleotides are TGTGCCAGCAGTTACACGGGGTTCGGCACCATATATTTT.

The CDR3 sequence: CASSQDTGRNYEQYF. Here the CDR3 DNA reads TGCGCCAGCAGCCAAGATACGGGACGGAACTACGAGCAGTACTTC. V gene TRBV4-3 combines with J gene TRBJ2-7; the D gene could be TRBD1 or TRBD2 (5 bases each). The CDR3 totals 15 residues. V gave up 0 bases and J gave up 3 bases, with 12 bases separating them. Germline CDR1 LGHNA, CDR2 YSLEER.

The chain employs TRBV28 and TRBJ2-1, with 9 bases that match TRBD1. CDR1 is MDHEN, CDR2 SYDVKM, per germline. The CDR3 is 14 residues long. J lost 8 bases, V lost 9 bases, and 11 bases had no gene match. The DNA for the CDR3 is TGTGCCAGGCGCCTGGGACAGGGTCACGATGAGCAGTTCTTC. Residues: CARRLGQGHDEQFF.